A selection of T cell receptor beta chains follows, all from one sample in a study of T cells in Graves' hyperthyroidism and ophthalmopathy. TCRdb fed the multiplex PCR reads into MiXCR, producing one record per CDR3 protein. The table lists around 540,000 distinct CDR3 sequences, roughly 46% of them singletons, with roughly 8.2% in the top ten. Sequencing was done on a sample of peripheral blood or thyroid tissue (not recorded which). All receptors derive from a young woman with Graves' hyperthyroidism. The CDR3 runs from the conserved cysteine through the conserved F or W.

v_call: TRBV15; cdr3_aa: CATSRVQGLAGIEQYF
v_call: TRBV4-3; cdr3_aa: CASSQPMSRPNYGYTF
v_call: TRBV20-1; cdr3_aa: CSAKGTESSYEQYF
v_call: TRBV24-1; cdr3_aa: CATSDPSPGETQYF
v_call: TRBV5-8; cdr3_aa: CASSLVMYTEAFF
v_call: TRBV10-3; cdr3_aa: CASSLSAGLSGNTIYF
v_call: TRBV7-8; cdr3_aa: CASSLVDRVNTGELFF
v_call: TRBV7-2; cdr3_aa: CASSQQTGGQPQHF
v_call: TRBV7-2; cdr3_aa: CASTGEASF
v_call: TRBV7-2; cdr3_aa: CASSPTTGPTYGYTF
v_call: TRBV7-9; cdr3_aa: CASGLRGTQETQYF
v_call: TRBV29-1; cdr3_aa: CSVARGQGDQTF
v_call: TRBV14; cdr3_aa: CASSHGSPLHF
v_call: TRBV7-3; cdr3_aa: CASRPTGGVYTF
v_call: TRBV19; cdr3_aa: CATTQGGAEAFF
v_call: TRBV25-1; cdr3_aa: CASRTGDSGANVLTF
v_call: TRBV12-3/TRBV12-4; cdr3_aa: CASSLARTIEWNTEAFF
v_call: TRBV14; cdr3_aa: CASSPRGWGARSETGDGYTF
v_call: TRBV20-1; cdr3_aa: CSARAGQREQYF
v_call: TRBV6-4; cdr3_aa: CASSARAGGGQETQYF
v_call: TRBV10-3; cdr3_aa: CASSSLFWDPGGRYGYTF
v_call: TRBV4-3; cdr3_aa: CASSQVLGYEQYF
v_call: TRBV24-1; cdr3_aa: CATSDGTGNTGELFF
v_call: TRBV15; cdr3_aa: CATKFGGRATGNEKLFF
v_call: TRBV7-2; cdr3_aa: CASSRRRESETQYF
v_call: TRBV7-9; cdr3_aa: CASSPPWNTEAFF
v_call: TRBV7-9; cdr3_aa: CAWSIGSYEQYF
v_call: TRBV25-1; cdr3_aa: CASSESRPYNSPLHF
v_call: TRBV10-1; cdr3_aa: CASSELQPGQGPLGTEAFF
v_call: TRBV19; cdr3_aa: CASSTRLAYEQYF
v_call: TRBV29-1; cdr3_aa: CSVGREQGVTNEKLFF
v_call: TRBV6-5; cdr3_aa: CASSYSRPGLAAREQYF
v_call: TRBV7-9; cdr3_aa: CASSSLDGQYF
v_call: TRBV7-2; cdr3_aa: CASSRQGVNSPLHF
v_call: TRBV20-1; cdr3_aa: CNAREDGDTEAFF
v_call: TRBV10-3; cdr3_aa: CATGTKWGHQETQYF
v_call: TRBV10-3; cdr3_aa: CASSYGQGRNSPLHF
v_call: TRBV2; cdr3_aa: CAIQDGSGGRSYEQYF
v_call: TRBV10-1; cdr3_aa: CASSSKLAGGTYEQYF
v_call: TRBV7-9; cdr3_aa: CASSPEEETQYF
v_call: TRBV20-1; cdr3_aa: CSAGRKVGTEAFF
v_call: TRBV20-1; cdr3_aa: CSARGLGSGMGYTF
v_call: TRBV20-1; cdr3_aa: CSALRARGTEAFF
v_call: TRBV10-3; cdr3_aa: CASRQGRLNTEAFF
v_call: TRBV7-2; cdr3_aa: CASSIVGEHTEAFF
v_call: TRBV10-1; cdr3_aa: CASSDPSSEAFF
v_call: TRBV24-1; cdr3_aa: CATSALGQGDTGELFF
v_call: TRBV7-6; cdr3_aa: CASSLGQPHEQYF
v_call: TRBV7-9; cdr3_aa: CASSSEARPYEQYF
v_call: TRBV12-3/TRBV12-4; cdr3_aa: CASSLRGAGNEKLFF
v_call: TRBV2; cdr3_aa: CASSPTGDSPLHF